These 20 T cell receptor beta chains were sequenced from one sample in a study of cytomegalovirus exposure and HLA in healthy donors. Both 60 Vbeta primers and 13 Jbeta primers went into the PCR. Some clones are missing from TCRdb's copy, which holds only in-frame ones; the method was immunoSEQ multiplex PCR. The data hold over 85,000 clones, with 78% observed a single time. Sequencing input: PBMCs. These receptors were obtained from a woman aged 30 to 39 in good health and CMV-seronegative.

The V call is TRBV27, the J call TRBJ1-6, with 7 nucleotides matching TRBD1. J lost 5 bases, V lost 4 bases, and 2 bases had no gene match. The germline CDR1 and CDR2 sequences are MNHEY and SMNVEV (reference sequence). CDR3 size: 14 residues. CDR3 bases: TGTGCCAGCAGTTCGGACAGGAATAATTCACCCCTCCACTTT. This gives the protein CASSSDRNNSPLHF.

This rearrangement joins TRBV4-2 to TRBJ2-1, with TRBD2 matching over 11 bases. This CDR3 region has 16 residues. Germline V CDR1 and CDR2: LGHNA, YNFKEQ. After removal of 3 bases from V and 2 bases from J, the junction contained 3 bases not matched to a gene. CDR3 coding DNA: TGTGCCAGCAGCCAGCAACTAGCGGGGGCCTACAATGAGCAGTTCTTC. Protein sequence: CASSQQLAGAYNEQFF.

This chain joins TRBV29-1 and TRBJ2-7; 8 bases align to TRBD1. Losses at the gene ends were 7 bases for V and 7 bases for J; bases not matched to a gene: 12. The CDR3 sequence is 13 residues long. Germline CDR1 is SQVTM and CDR2 is ANQGSEA. CDR3 DNA: TGCAGCGCCAAGACAGGGGAGGTGAATGAGCAGTACTTC. It translates to CSAKTGEVNEQYF.

The V call is TRBV18, the J call TRBJ1-3; TRBD1 aligns across 7 bases. Germline CDR1 and CDR2: KGHSH and LQKENI. The V and J ends lost 3 bases and 9 bases, in that order; junction bases with no gene match: 11. There are 15 residues in the CDR3. CDR3 in amino acids: CASSPRGQAMGTIYF. CDR3 coding DNA: TGTGCCAGCTCACCGAGAGGACAGGCTATGGGCACCATATATTTT.

The chain uses TRBV5-6 and TRBJ2-5; perhaps TRBD1 as D (7 bases). Germline loops: CDR1 SGHDT, CDR2 YYEEEE. The germline V and J ends were trimmed by 4 bases and 4 bases, with 14 bases remaining between them. The CDR3 runs to 14 residues. The CDR3 protein is CASSQRQGGETQYF. In nucleotides, the CDR3 is TGTGCCAGCAGCCAGCGACAGGGAGGAGAGACCCAGTACTTC.

The chain couples TRBV12-1 to TRBJ2-7; the DNA was not used to check the table's D call, TRBD2. TRBV12-1 is tagged as a pseudogene. The CDR3 is made up of 15 amino acids. Here the CDR3 DNA reads TGTGCCAGCAGCTTTGCACGGGGGGGCTCCTACGAGCAGTACTTC. Translated: CASSFARGGSYEQYF.

The chain is built from TRBV4-1 and TRBJ2-1, with 11 bases identical to TRBD2. V shed 1 base and J 12 bases; nucleotides not matched to a gene: 8. The CDR3 sequence is 15 residues long. Germline V gene data show CDR1 as MGHRA and CDR2 as YSYEKL. Written as DNA, the CDR3 is TGCGCCAGCAGCCAAGTTTCCGGGACTAGCGGACGGCAGTTCTTC. Translation gives CASSQVSGTSGRQFF.

This chain joins TRBV7-2 and TRBJ1-6; TRBD1 matches 8 bases. Unmatched junction bases numbered 9, after V lost 5 bases and J lost 9 bases. The CDR3 is made up of 15 amino acids. From germline, CDR1 is SGHTA and CDR2 FQGNSA. CDR3 DNA: TGTGCCAGCAGCAACGGACAGGGCAATAGTTCACCCCTCCACTTT. It translates to CASSNGQGNSSPLHF. The whole variable domain, filled in from reference TRBV7-2 and TRBJ1-6, reads GAGVSQSPSNKVTEKGKDVELRCDPISGHTALYWYRQSLGQGLEFLIYFQGNSAPDKSGLPSDRFSAERTGGSVSTLTIQRTQQEDSAVYLCASSNGQGNSSPLHFGNGTRLTVT.

The rearrangement links TRBV30 to TRBJ1-3; D is possibly TRBD1 (5 bases). The CDR3 runs to 14 residues. Germline CDR1 is GTSNPN and CDR2 is SVGIG (reference sequence). Deletions cut 1 base from V and 0 bases from J, with 7 bases between. CDR3: CAWSGGVSGNTIYF. CDR3 sequence (DNA): TGTGCCTGGAGTGGGGGGGTCTCTGGAAACACCATATATTTT.

The chain combines TRBV5-6 with TRBJ1-6; TRBD1 aligns across 9 bases. The V and J ends lost 4 bases and 10 bases, in that order; junction bases with no gene match: 6. Germline V gives CDR1 SGHDT, CDR2 YYEEEE. The CDR3 is 14 amino acids. The CDR3 loop is CASSRGQGASPLHF. The CDR3 nucleotides read TGTGCCAGCAGCCGGGGACAGGGAGCCTCACCCCTCCACTTT.

V is TRBV7-2 and J is TRBJ1-2, with D uncertain. CDR1 is SGHTA, CDR2 FQGNSA, per germline. The CDR3 sequence is 15 residues long. The ends were cut back, 1 base at V and 4 bases at J, with 13 bases in the middle. CDR3 bases: TGTGCCAGCAGCTTAGATGGCCAGACTGGCTATGGCTACACCTTC. This translates into CASSLDGQTGYGYTF. Complete variable domain (other parts from reference TRBV7-2 and TRBJ1-2): GAGVSQSPSNKVTEKGKDVELRCDPISGHTALYWYRQSLGQGLEFLIYFQGNSAPDKSGLPSDRFSAERTGGSVSTLTIQRTQQEDSAVYLCASSLDGQTGYGYTFGSGTRLTVV.

The V and J genes are TRBV11-2 and TRBJ2-1; no reliable D call. The CDR3 covers 16 residues. The V end lost 1 base, the J end lost 0 bases, and 10 bases lay between the germline ends. Germline CDR1 reads SGHAT; CDR2 reads FQNNGV. The CDR3 DNA sequence: TGTGCCAGCAGCTTAGTTGCAGGAAGCTCCTACAATGAGCAGTTCTTC. Translated: CASSLVAGSSYNEQFF.

About this clone itself: A junction boundary mismatches the germline segment, possibly from a read error. The chain carries TRBV14 and TRBJ2-7; TRBD1 matches at 9 bases. The CDR3 has 14 amino acids. Germline lookup yields CDR1 SGHDN and CDR2 FVKESK. The CDR3 DNA follows: TGTGCCAGTAGCCGGGACAGGGTCCGCGACGAGCAGTACTTC. Its protein is CASSRDRVRDEQYF.

CDR3 loop: CASSRQGLGTGELFF. CDR3 DNA sequence: TGTGCCAGCAGTCGACAGGGGTTGGGGACCGGGGAGCTGTTTTTT. The chain carries TRBV2 and TRBJ2-2; 8 bases map to TRBD1. The CDR3 sequence is 15 residues long. The J segment lost 5 bases and the V segment lost 5 bases, leaving 7 bases of the junction unmatched. CDR1 and CDR2 (germline): SNHLY, FYNNEI.

This clone was counted between two and nine times. The chain links TRBV9 to TRBJ2-1; tentative D call: TRBD2 (5 bases). V lost 3 bases to trimming and J lost 13 bases, with 17 bases between them. Germline CDR1 and CDR2: SGDLS and YYNGEE. There are 13 residues in the CDR3. The CDR3 here is CASSDTAAHGQFF. The CDR3, as DNA: TGTGCCAGCAGCGACACAGCGGCCCACGGCCAGTTCTTC. The whole variable domain, remainder taken from reference TRBV9 and TRBJ2-1, is DSGVTQTPKHLITATGQRVTLRCSPRSGDLSVYWYQQSLDQGLQFLIQYYNGEERAKGNILERFSAQQFPDLHSELNLSSLELGDSALYFCASSDTAAHGQFFGPGTRLTVL.

The chain uses TRBV30 and TRBJ2-2; 15 bases fit TRBD2. Germline values: CDR1 GTSNPN, CDR2 SVGIG (reference sequence). The CDR3 contains 15 residues. The V and J ends lost 8 bases and 5 bases, in that order; junction bases with no gene match: 6. DNA of the CDR3: TGTGCCGGGGGACTAGCGGGAGGTCGGACCGGGGAGCTGTTTTTT. Translated, it gives CAGGLAGGRTGELFF.

CDR3 DNA sequence: TGTGCCAGTACTTTCGGGGGCGAGCAGTACTTC. This translates into CASTFGGEQYF. The rearrangement links TRBV19 to TRBJ2-7, with D possibly matching TRBD2 (6 bases). CDR3 length: 11 amino acids. The germline V gene encodes CDR1 LNHDA and CDR2 SQIVND (reference sequence). Trimming left V 7 bases short and J 6 bases short, with 10 bases between.

This clone was counted a few times. J is TRBJ1-1 and V is TRBV4-1, with a possible D match to TRBD1 (5 bases). This CDR3 has 16 residues. With 0 bases removed from V and 4 bases from J, the gap between germline ends came to 15 bases. Germline V gives CDR1 MGHRA, CDR2 YSYEKL. The CDR3 spells CASSQDGAGWGTEAFF. The CDR3, as DNA: TGCGCCAGCAGCCAAGATGGGGCAGGGTGGGGCACTGAAGCTTTCTTT.

The rearrangement links TRBV28 to TRBJ2-7, with TRBD2 matching 14 bases. The V gene's germline CDR1 is MDHEN and CDR2 SYDVKM. CDR3 length equals 13 residues. The V segment lost 8 bases and the J segment 3 bases; nucleotides outside the gene matches: 0. The CDR3 spells CASGLAGGYEQYF. The CDR3 DNA follows: TGTGCCAGCGGACTAGCGGGGGGCTACGAGCAGTACTTC. The whole variable domain, remainder taken from reference TRBV28 and TRBJ2-7, is DVKVTQSSRYLVKRTGEKVFLECVQDMDHENMFWYRQDPGLGLRLIYFSYDVKMKEKGDIPEGYSVSREKKERFSLILESASTNQTSMYLCASGLAGGYEQYFGPGTRLTVT.

This chain joins TRBV5-4 and TRBJ1-6; D gene uncertain. With 5 bases removed from V and 7 bases from J, the gap between germline ends came to 16 bases. The V gene's germline CDR1 is SGHNT and CDR2 YYREEE (reference sequence). There are 15 residues in the CDR3. Here the CDR3 reads CASSLPGTTNSPLHF. Here the CDR3 DNA reads TGTGCCAGCAGTCTGCCTGGAACTACGAATTCACCCCTCCACTTT.